These 28 T cell receptor beta chains came from one sample sequenced in a study of shared clonotypes between healthy human individuals. Terminally differentiated effector memory CD45RA+ cells were excluded from the naive CD8 cells, which were CD45RO-negative and positively selected for CCR7. This table comes from immunoSEQ multiplex PCR, and its TCRdb copy is limited to in-frame clones, with some not included. The sample includes about 2,200,000 clones, around 93% of them seen just once. Sequencing was done on a sample of naive CD8+ T cells from PBMCs. The receptors were gathered from a man between 18 and 29 years old in good health. Some clones in this sample may be carry-over from other donors' samples.

The chain uses TRBV10-3 and TRBJ1-2, with 9 bases aligning to TRBD1. J lost 6 bases, V lost 0 bases, and 8 bases had no gene match. The CDR3 runs to 16 residues. Germline lookup yields CDR1 ENHRY and CDR2 SYGVKD. The CDR3 loop is CAISESRDRVGDGYTF. The CDR3 DNA follows: TGTGCCATCAGTGAGTCTCGGGACAGGGTTGGGGATGGCTACACCTTC.

Regarding this clone: This CDR3 is also generated by other DNA sequences in the sample. The V and J genes are TRBV7-9 and TRBJ2-1; 9 nucleotides line up with TRBD2. Germline lookup yields CDR1 SEHNR and CDR2 FQNEAQ (reference sequence). The V segment lost 6 bases and the J segment 6 bases; nucleotides outside the gene matches: 0. This CDR3 comprises 12 residues. The CDR3 bases are TGTGCCAGCAGGACTAGCGGCAATGAGCAGTTCTTC. Its protein product is CASRTSGNEQFF.

This chain uses TRBV7-2 with TRBJ1-2; D ambiguous. Germline V gives CDR1 SGHTA, CDR2 FQGNSA. This CDR3 region has 16 residues. V was pared by 5 bases and J by 5 bases, with 21 bases between. CDR3 sequence reads: CASSPHFLRAEYGYTF. DNA for the CDR3: TGTGCCAGCAGCCCTCATTTCTTACGAGCGGAGTATGGCTACACCTTC.

The chain couples TRBV6-6 to TRBJ1-5; D is ambiguous. Trimming cost V 2 bases and J 4 bases, with 9 bases left between them. Germline V gives CDR1 MNHNY, CDR2 SVGAGI (reference sequence). The CDR3 length is 14 residues. The DNA of the CDR3 is TGTGCCAGCAGTTACGGGCAGCCGAATCAGCCCCAGCATTTT. Protein product: CASSYGQPNQPQHF.

This chain connects TRBV28 to TRBJ2-5, with TRBD2 matching over 11 bases. With V trimmed by 5 bases and J by 4 bases, 6 bases remained unmatched. Germline CDR1 and CDR2: MDHEN and SYDVKM. The CDR3 is 15 amino acids. The DNA of the CDR3 is TGTGCCAGCAGTATGACTAGCGGGACATTAGAGACCCAGTACTTC. This gives the protein CASSMTSGTLETQYF.

This chain links TRBV11-2 with TRBJ2-2, with TRBD1 matching 8 bases. With V trimmed by 1 base and J by 3 bases, 7 bases remained unmatched. The CDR3 extends over 17 amino acids. Germline V gives CDR1 SGHAT, CDR2 FQNNGV. The CDR3 DNA reads as TGTGCCAGCAGCTTAGGGATCGGGACAGGCCACACCGGGGAGCTGTTTTTT. Amino acids: CASSLGIGTGHTGELFF.

The chain employs TRBV10-3 and TRBJ2-5; the D is unclear. The V end lost 3 bases, the J end lost 2 bases, and 10 bases lay between the germline ends. The CDR3 totals 14 residues. Germline CDR1 is ENHRY and CDR2 is SYGVKD. This chain's CDR3 is CAISDRLQQETQYF. Here the CDR3 DNA reads TGTGCCATCAGTGACAGGTTGCAGCAAGAGACCCAGTACTTC.

The J gene is TRBJ2-7, the V gene TRBV15; tentatively, D is TRBD2 (6 bases). The CDR3 runs to 14 residues. CDR1 and CDR2 (germline): LNHNV, YYDKDF (reference sequence). The ends were cut back, 4 bases at V and 2 bases at J, with 12 bases in the middle. The CDR3 nucleotides are TGTGCCACCAGCACACGCGGGGCCGCCTACGAGCAGTACTTC. Translated: CATSTRGAAYEQYF.

The chain has TRBV28 and TRBJ2-2; D is unresolved. V lost 2 bases, J lost 1 base, and 11 bases lay in between. The CDR3 has 16 residues. Germline CDR1 reads MDHEN; CDR2 reads SYDVKM. The CDR3 DNA reads as TGTGCCAGCAGTTTACGCCTAGGTCGGAACACCGGGGAGCTGTTTTTT. This sequence encodes CASSLRLGRNTGELFF. Combining the CDR3 with reference TRBV28 and TRBJ2-2 gives the whole variable domain DVKVTQSSRYLVKRTGEKVFLECVQDMDHENMFWYRQDPGLGLRLIYFSYDVKMKEKGDIPEGYSVSREKKERFSLILESASTNQTSMYLCASSLRLGRNTGELFFGEGSRLTVL.

V gene TRBV10-2 combines with J gene TRBJ2-1; D remains ambiguous. The germline V gene has CDR1 WSHSY and CDR2 SAAADI. Trimming shortened V by 4 bases and J by 9 bases, and 4 bases separated the two germline ends. The CDR3 contains 10 residues. The CDR3 sequence: CASSGVEQFF. The DNA of the CDR3 is TGCGCCAGCAGTGGGGTTGAGCAGTTCTTC.

The chain links TRBV29-1 to TRBJ2-2, with D unclear. Deletions cut 1 base from V and 4 bases from J, with 7 bases between. This CDR3 comprises 13 residues. Germline values: CDR1 SQVTM, CDR2 ANQGSEA. In DNA, the CDR3 is TGCAGCGTTGAAGGTTTCATCACCGGGGAGCTGTTTTTT. This gives the protein CSVEGFITGELFF.

The V gene is TRBV4-1, the J gene TRBJ1-2; TRBD1 aligns across 8 bases. This CDR3 is 13 amino acids long. From germline, CDR1 is MGHRA and CDR2 YSYEKL. The V segment lost 9 bases and the J segment 8 bases; nucleotides outside the gene matches: 11. DNA for the CDR3: TGCGCCAGTCGGACAGGGAGGGAAGTAGGCTACACCTTC. It codes for CASRTGREVGYTF.

This sequence joins TRBV10-2 and TRBJ2-7, with D perhaps TRBD1 or TRBD2 (5 bases each). Trimming took off 2 bases at V and 3 bases at J, with 14 bases between the two ends. CDR1 is WSHSY and CDR2 is SAAADI in the germline V gene. CDR3 length equals 15 residues. CDR3 coding DNA: TGCGCCAGCAGTGAGGGGGCTAGCTCCTACTACGAGCAGTACTTC. Amino acids: CASSEGASSYYEQYF.

The chain carries TRBV27 and TRBJ2-1; D could derive from TRBD1 or TRBD2 (6 bases each). Trimming left V 2 bases short and J 4 bases short, with 12 bases between. CDR3 length equals 15 residues. Germline CDR1 MNHEY, CDR2 SMNVEV (reference sequence). The CDR3 is CASSLEWGAYNEQFF. In DNA, the CDR3 is TGTGCCAGCAGTTTAGAGTGGGGGGCTTACAATGAGCAGTTCTTC.

The chain combines TRBV5-1 with TRBJ2-7; no reliable D call. The germline V gene encodes CDR1 SGHRS and CDR2 YFSETQ. The CDR3 contains 15 residues. Deletions cut 0 bases from V and 5 bases from J, with 15 bases between. The CDR3 reads CASSLGDFPPNEQYF. The CDR3 DNA follows: TGCGCCAGCAGCTTGGGAGACTTCCCTCCAAACGAGCAGTACTTC. The full variable domain, in which reference TRBV5-1 and TRBJ2-7 provide the parts outside the CDR3, is KAGVTQTPRYLIKTRGQQVTLSCSPISGHRSVSWYQQTPGQGLQFLFEYFSETQRNKGNFPGRFSGRQFSNSRSEMNVSTLELGDSALYLCASSLGDFPPNEQYFGPGTRLTVT.

The chain carries TRBV5-1 and TRBJ2-2; 13 positions match TRBD2. V was clipped by 3 bases and J by 0 bases; unmatched bases: 8. Per germline, CDR1 SGHRS and CDR2 YFSETQ. The CDR3 sequence is 19 residues long. The CDR3 sequence is CASSSRGTSGVANTGELFF. The CDR3, as DNA: TGCGCCAGCAGCTCTAGAGGGACTAGCGGGGTTGCGAACACCGGGGAGCTGTTTTTT.

This clone was counted between two and nine times. This chain links TRBV9 with TRBJ1-1; D is unresolved. V gave up 4 bases and J gave up 4 bases, with 17 bases separating them. Germline V gene lookup returns CDR1 SGDLS and CDR2 YYNGEE. The CDR3 is 15 residues long. The CDR3 sequence is CASSPARIMSTEAFF. The CDR3 coding sequence is TGTGCCAGCAGCCCCGCTCGAATCATGAGCACTGAAGCTTTCTTT.

The V call is TRBV27, the J call TRBJ2-1; the match to TRBD2 covers 10 bases. CDR1 is MNHEY and CDR2 is SMNVEV in the germline V gene (reference sequence). The CDR3 has 14 amino acids. With 6 bases clipped from V and 8 bases from J, the junction kept 7 bases outside the gene matches. The CDR3 DNA reads TGTGCCAGCAGGCCTAGCGGGGGCTGGGATGAGCAGTTCTTC. Its protein product is CASRPSGGWDEQFF.

The rearrangement joins TRBV10-1 to TRBJ1-1; tentative D call: TRBD1 (6 bases). CDR1 is WNHNN and CDR2 is SYGVQD in the germline V gene (reference sequence). The CDR3 extends over 14 amino acids. Trimming removed 5 bases from V and 5 bases from J, with 15 bases in between. The CDR3 reads CASSSDTGFTEAFF. The CDR3 nucleotides read TGCGCCAGCAGTTCCGATACAGGGTTTACTGAAGCTTTCTTT.

The chain is built from TRBV28 and TRBJ1-1; unclear D gene. Germline CDR1 reads MDHEN; CDR2 reads SYDVKM. Trimming took 7 bases from V and 4 from J, leaving 13 bases between them. The CDR3 is 13 residues long. The CDR3 region is CASNIVAGTEAFF. The DNA of the CDR3 is TGTGCCAGCAATATAGTCGCTGGCACTGAAGCTTTCTTT.

The V and J genes are TRBV9 and TRBJ2-2; perhaps D is TRBD1 or TRBD2 (5 bases each). CDR1 is SGDLS, CDR2 YYNGEE, per germline. The CDR3 covers 15 residues. V dropped 3 bases and J dropped 2 bases, with 11 bases sitting between them. The CDR3 sequence is CASSGRDVNTGELFF. The CDR3 DNA is TGTGCCAGCAGCGGAAGGGACGTAAACACCGGGGAGCTGTTTTTT.

This chain links TRBV27 with TRBJ2-1, with TRBD2 matching over 11 bases. The CDR3 extends over 18 amino acids. Germline V gives CDR1 MNHEY, CDR2 SMNVEV (reference sequence). The junction had 5 bases not matched to a gene; V was cut back by 1 base and J by 0 bases. The CDR3 loop reads CASSLLRLAGRSYNEQFF. The DNA of the CDR3 is TGTGCCAGCAGTTTATTGAGACTAGCGGGGCGCTCCTACAATGAGCAGTTCTTC.

V usage is TRBV5-1 and J usage is TRBJ2-7; 8 positions match TRBD2. The V segment lost 3 bases and the J segment 9 bases; nucleotides outside the gene matches: 17. Germline values: CDR1 SGHRS, CDR2 YFSETQ. The CDR3 is 16 amino acids. The CDR3 nucleotides are TGCGCCAGCAGCTCTGGGACTAGTCTAGGCAATTCGGGGCAGTACTTC. Its protein product is CASSSGTSLGNSGQYF. Variable domain in full (rest from reference TRBV5-1 and TRBJ2-7): KAGVTQTPRYLIKTRGQQVTLSCSPISGHRSVSWYQQTPGQGLQFLFEYFSETQRNKGNFPGRFSGRQFSNSRSEMNVSTLELGDSALYLCASSSGTSLGNSGQYFGPGTRLTVT.

The V call is TRBV27, the J call TRBJ2-3; D uncertain. Looked up from germline, CDR1 is MNHEY and CDR2 is SMNVEV (reference sequence). Trimming removed 6 bases at V and 8 bases at J, with 18 bases between. The CDR3 runs to 14 residues. The CDR3 sequence is CASSPVKPPGTQYF. In nucleotides, the CDR3 is TGTGCCAGCAGCCCGGTAAAGCCTCCTGGTACGCAGTATTTT.

This clone was recorded once. The CDR3 protein is CAISEAETSTDTQYF. As DNA, the CDR3 is TGTGCCATCAGTGAAGCGGAGACTAGCACAGATACGCAGTATTTT. This chain uses TRBV10-3 with TRBJ2-3; tentatively, D is TRBD2 (5 bases). The V end was cut by 3 bases, the J end by 0 bases, with 10 bases between. Germline assignment: CDR1 ENHRY and CDR2 SYGVKD. This CDR3 comprises 15 residues.

V usage is TRBV19 and J usage is TRBJ2-2; possibly TRBD2 for D (6 bases). Looked up from germline, CDR1 is LNHDA and CDR2 is SQIVND (reference sequence). The CDR3 extends over 16 amino acids. Trimming took off 8 bases at V and 1 base at J, with 17 bases between the two ends. The CDR3, as DNA: TGTGCCAGTCATACGTCCGGGACTCTGAACACCGGGGAGCTGTTTTTT. Translation: CASHTSGTLNTGELFF.

The chain has TRBV7-3 and TRBJ2-3, with a weak D call TRBD1 (6 bases). Germline CDR1 and CDR2: SGHTA and FQGTGA. Trimming left V 3 bases short and J 3 bases short, with 13 bases between. This CDR3 region has 15 residues. The chain's CDR3 is CASSFRTDITDTQYF. CDR3 sequence (DNA): TGTGCCAGCAGCTTCCGGACAGATATTACAGATACGCAGTATTTT. Drawing the rest from reference TRBV7-3 and TRBJ2-3, the complete variable domain is GAGVSQTPSNKVTEKGKYVELRCDPISGHTALYWYRQSLGQGPEFLIYFQGTGAADDSGLPNDRFFAVRPEGSVSTLKIQRTERGDSAVYLCASSFRTDITDTQYFGPGTRLTVL.

The V gene is TRBV7-9, the J gene TRBJ2-3; TRBD1 matches 8 bases. The V gene's germline CDR1 is SEHNR and CDR2 FQNEAQ (reference sequence). Trimming cost V 5 bases and J 8 bases; bases outside gene matches: 12. CDR3 size: 15 residues. The CDR3 nucleotides are TGTGCCAGCAGCAACGGACAGGGAGTAGATGGTACGCAGTATTTT. Its protein is CASSNGQGVDGTQYF.